This T cell receptor beta chain was obtained from a study of regulatory T cells in long-lasting Graves disease. Through Arm-PCR of CDR3 regions and iRepertoire HTBI primers, TCR beta libraries were built. Each CDR3 protein gets one entry after TCRdb re-called the multiplex PCR reads with MiXCR. The repertoire holds fewer than 450,000 distinct CDR3 sequences, with about 15% as singletons. Time point given: newly diagnosed GD, antithyroid drugs for less than 3 months. RNA from PBMCs was the source of the TCR library. This CDR3 contains 12 residues. The germline V gene has CDR1 ENHRY and CDR2 SYGVKD. Trimming removed 11 bases at V and 6 bases at J, with 14 bases between. These data were also reused for a study on T cells in Graves' hyperthyroidism and ophthalmopathy. This second report adds: Appearing also in blood were most of the thyroid clonotypes expanded above 0.001.

Sequenced material: peripheral blood mononuclear cells (PBMCs), taken at new diagnosis, from a patient treated with antithyroid drugs. The chain uses TRBV10-3 and TRBJ2-1, with D perhaps TRBD1 or TRBD2 (5 bases each). The origin of this receptor is a woman aged 35 to 49 with Graves disease. DNA for the CDR3: TGTGCCGTGGGACCCAGCCCCAATGAGCAGTTCTTC. This encodes CAVGPSPNEQFF.